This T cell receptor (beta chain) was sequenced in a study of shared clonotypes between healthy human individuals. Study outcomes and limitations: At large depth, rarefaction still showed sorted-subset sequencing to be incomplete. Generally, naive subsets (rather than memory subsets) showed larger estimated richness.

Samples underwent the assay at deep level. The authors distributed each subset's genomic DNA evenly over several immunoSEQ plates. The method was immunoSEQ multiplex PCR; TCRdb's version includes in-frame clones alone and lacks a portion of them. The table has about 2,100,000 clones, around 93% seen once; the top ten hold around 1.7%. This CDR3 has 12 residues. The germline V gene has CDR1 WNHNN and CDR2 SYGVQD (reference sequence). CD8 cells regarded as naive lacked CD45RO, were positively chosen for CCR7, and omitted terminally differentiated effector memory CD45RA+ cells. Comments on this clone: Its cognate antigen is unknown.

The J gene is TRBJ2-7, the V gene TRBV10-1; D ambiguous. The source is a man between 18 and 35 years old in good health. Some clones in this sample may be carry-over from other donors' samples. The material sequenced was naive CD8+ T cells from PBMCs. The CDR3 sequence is CAAMSLSYEQYF. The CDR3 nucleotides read TGCGCGGCGATGAGCCTCTCCTACGAGCAGTACTTC.